Included here is one TCR beta chain sequence, with context. The assay was immunoSEQ multiplex PCR, and TCRdb's table has in-frame clones only and misses some. The sample lists 250,000 to 350,000 clones, approximately 84% seen once, with about 1.5% in the top ten. The source of the sample is a study of blood T cell repertoires in COVID-19. About the research overall: The United States, Italy and Spain supplied acute and convalescent COVID-19 samples.

J lost 4 bases, V lost 2 bases, and 9 bases had no gene match. In germline, CDR1 is LGHDT, CDR2 YNNKEL (reference sequence). This CDR3 has 16 amino acids. The origin of this receptor is a human donor with COVID-19, enrolled during active disease. The donor label of this sample is uncertain. The sample consisted of peripheral blood. The chain combines TRBV3-1 (or the pseudogene TRBV3-2) with TRBJ2-5, with 8 bases lining up with TRBD2. CDR3 sequence (DNA): TGTGCCAGCAGCCAATCACAGGGTGCGGGAGGAGAGACCCAGTACTTC. Encoded protein: CASSQSQGAGGETQYF.